What follows is one TCR beta chain and its context. Its antigen is undetermined. Using immunoSEQ multiplex PCR, the repertoire was profiled, and TCRdb retains in-frame clones only, with some absent. The top ten hold 27% of the sample, which has tens of thousands of clones, roughly 72% seen once. This specimen belongs to a study of vaccination effects on CD4 cells after COVID-19. Ahead of sequencing, the ViraFEST assay grew antigen-specific CD4+ T cells using viral peptide pools. Isolating CD4+ T cells followed about 10 days of culture. The study found no prior SARS-CoV-2 infection in the vaccine recipients, who tested negative for nucleocapsid antibodies. The germline V gene has CDR1 ENHRY and CDR2 SYGVKD. J was trimmed by 1 base and V by 2 bases; bases with no gene match: 14. The CDR3 totals 18 residues.

The source of this sequence is a human donor who received a COVID-19 vaccine. Sequencing used CD4+ T cells from PBMCs cultured with HCoV-OC43 spike peptides, obtained before COVID-19 vaccination. Subset reported: HCoV-OC43 spike overlapping peptide pool stimulation. The chain combines TRBV10-3 with TRBJ2-7; 7 nucleotides agree with TRBD1. This chain's CDR3 is CAISEGSRWDSLSYEQYF. The DNA of the CDR3 is TGTGCCATCAGTGAGGGTTCGAGGTGGGACAGCCTGTCCTACGAGCAGTACTTC.